Given below is one T cell receptor beta chain in context. Its antigen is currently unknown. Treatment of the sample: 15 to 20 received Ad26.COV2.S at low or high dose, single or two shots; roughly five received placebo; per-sample allocation not given. Specimens were obtained on day 63 following the first vaccine or placebo injection. The repertoire was sequenced with immunoSEQ multiplex PCR; TCRdb's copy has only in-frame clones and lacks some. The table shows 300,000 to 400,000 clones, with roughly 85% occurring only once. CDR3 length: 12 amino acids. CDR1 SQVTM and CDR2 ANQGSEA come from the germline V gene. V lost 4 bases and J lost 6, with 12 bases in between. The record originates from a study of Ad26.COV2.S vaccination and SARS-CoV-2 variants. Whole-study context: A COV1001 Ad26.COV2.S trial-arm participant provided the sample. Each vaccinee took Ad26.COV2.S intramuscularly, once or twice 56 days apart.

Study-level points and caveats: Spike-specific TCR breadth was greater in vaccine than placebo recipients.

This rearrangement joins TRBV29-1 to TRBJ2-5; weak D call: TRBD1 (6 bases). Here the sequenced sample was peripheral blood, taken in a trial of Ad26.COV2.S vaccine versus placebo. The TCR sequence derives from a person aged 18-60 years who received the Ad26.COV2.S COVID-19 vaccine or a placebo. The CDR3 DNA reads TGCAGCGTTGGGACAGTTCCCAAGACCCAGTACTTC. Its translation: CSVGTVPKTQYF.